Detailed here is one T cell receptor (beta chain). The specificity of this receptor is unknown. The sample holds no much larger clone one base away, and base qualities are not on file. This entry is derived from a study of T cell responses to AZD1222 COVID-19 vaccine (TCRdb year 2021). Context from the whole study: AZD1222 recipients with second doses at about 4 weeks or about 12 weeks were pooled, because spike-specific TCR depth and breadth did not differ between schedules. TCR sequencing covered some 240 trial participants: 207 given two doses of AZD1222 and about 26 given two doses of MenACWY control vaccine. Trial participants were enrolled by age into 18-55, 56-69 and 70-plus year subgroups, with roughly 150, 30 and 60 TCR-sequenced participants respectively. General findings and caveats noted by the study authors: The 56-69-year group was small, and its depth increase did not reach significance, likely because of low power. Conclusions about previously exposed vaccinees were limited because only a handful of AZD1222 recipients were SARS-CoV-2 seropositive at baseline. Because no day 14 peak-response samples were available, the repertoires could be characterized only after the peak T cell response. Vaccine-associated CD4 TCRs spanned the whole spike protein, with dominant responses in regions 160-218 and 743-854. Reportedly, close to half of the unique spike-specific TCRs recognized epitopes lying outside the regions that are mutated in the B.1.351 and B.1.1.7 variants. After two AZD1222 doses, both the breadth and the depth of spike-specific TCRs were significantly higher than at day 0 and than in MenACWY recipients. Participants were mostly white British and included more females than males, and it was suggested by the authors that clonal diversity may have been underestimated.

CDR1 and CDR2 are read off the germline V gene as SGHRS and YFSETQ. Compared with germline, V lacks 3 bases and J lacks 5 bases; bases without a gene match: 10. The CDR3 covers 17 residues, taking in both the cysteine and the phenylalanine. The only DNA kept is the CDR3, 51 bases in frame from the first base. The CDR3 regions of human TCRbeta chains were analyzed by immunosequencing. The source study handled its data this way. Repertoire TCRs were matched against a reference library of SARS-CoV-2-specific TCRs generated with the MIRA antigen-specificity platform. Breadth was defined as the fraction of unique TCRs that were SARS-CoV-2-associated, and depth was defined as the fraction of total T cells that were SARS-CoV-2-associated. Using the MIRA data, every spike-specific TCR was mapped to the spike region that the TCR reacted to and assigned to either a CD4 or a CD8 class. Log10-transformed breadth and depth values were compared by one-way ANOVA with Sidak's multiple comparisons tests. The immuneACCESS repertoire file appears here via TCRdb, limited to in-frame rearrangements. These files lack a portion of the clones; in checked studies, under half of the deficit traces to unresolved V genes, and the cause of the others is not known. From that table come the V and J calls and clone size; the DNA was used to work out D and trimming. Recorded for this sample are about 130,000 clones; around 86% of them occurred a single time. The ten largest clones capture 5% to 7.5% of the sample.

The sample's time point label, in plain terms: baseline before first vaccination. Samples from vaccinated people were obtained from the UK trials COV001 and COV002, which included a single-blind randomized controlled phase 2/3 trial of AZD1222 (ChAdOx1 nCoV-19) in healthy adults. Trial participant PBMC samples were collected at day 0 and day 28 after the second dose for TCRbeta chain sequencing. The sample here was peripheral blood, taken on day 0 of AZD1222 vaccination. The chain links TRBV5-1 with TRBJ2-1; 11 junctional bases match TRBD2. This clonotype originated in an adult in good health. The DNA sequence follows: TGCGCCAGCAGCTCCGGATGGGGGACTAGCGGAAACAATGAGCAGTTCTTC. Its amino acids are CASSSGWGTSGNNEQFF.